These T cell receptor beta chains were read from a single sample in a study of T cell responses to AZD1222 COVID-19 vaccine. Some clones are missing from TCRdb's copy, which holds only in-frame ones; the method was immunoSEQ multiplex PCR. The table includes about 200,000 clones, 80% to 95% detected once. Here the sequenced sample was peripheral blood, taken 28 days after the second AZD1222 dose. Every receptor here comes from an adult who received the AZD1222 COVID-19 vaccine. CDR3s include the opening cysteine and the closing phenylalanine or tryptophan. D genes are given only for firm matches. Size tells how often a clone was seen (once, few, many) or the class of an expanded clone, and some rows leave it out.

abundance	j_gene	d_gene	v_gene	CDR3aa	CDR3nt
-	TRBJ1-1	TRBD1	TRBV5-4	CASSSQGVNTEAFF	TGTGCCAGCAGCTCACAGGGGGTGAACACTGAAGCTTTCTTT
-	TRBJ2-3	-	TRBV7-9	CASSLADRGPSTDTQYF	TGTGCCAGCAGCTTAGCAGACCGGGGCCCTAGCACAGATACGCAGTATTTT
-	TRBJ1-6	TRBD1	TRBV7-8	CASSFETGGGSPLHF	TGTGCCAGCAGCTTCGAGACAGGGGGCGGGTCACCCCTCCACTTT
-	TRBJ1-5	TRBD1	TRBV27	CASSVGQAYNQPQHF	TGTGCCAGCAGTGTTGGACAGGCTTACAATCAGCCCCAGCATTTT
-	TRBJ2-7	-	TRBV2	CATGSAPRTYEQYF	TGTGCCACAGGTTCCGCCCCCCGAACCTACGAGCAGTACTTC
-	TRBJ2-7	-	TRBV6-2/TRBV6-3	CASSYAGGEQYF	TGTGCCAGCAGTTACGCTGGGGGCGAGCAGTACTTC
-	TRBJ2-2	-	TRBV11-2	CASSFSERTGELFF	TGTGCCAGCAGCTTCTCGGAGCGAACCGGGGAGCTGTTTTTT
few	TRBJ2-3	-	TRBV5-8	CASSPEGTTDTQYF	TGTGCCAGCAGCCCGGAGGGGACCACAGATACGCAGTATTTT
-	TRBJ1-4	-	TRBV2	CASSVGFGGPQVEKLFF	TGTGCCAGCAGTGTTGGTTTTGGGGGCCCCCAGGTCGAAAAACTGTTTTTT
-	TRBJ2-3	-	TRBV10-3	CAISDGDRTDTQYF	TGTGCCATCAGTGACGGGGATCGCACAGATACGCAGTATTTT
once	TRBJ2-2	TRBD1	TRBV13	CASSVPRTGVTGELFF	TGTGCCAGCAGCGTACCGAGGACAGGGGTCACCGGGGAGCTGTTTTTT
-	TRBJ1-1	TRBD1	TRBV6-6	CASSPGTGSPFEAFF	TGTGCCAGCAGCCCCGGGACAGGGTCCCCCTTTGAAGCTTTCTTT
-	TRBJ1-3	-	TRBV30	CAWSVVGITGNTIYF	TGTGCCTGGAGTGTTGTAGGTATAACTGGAAACACCATATATTTT
-	TRBJ2-3	-	TRBV11-2	CASSLDARTDTDTQYF	TGTGCCAGCAGCTTAGATGCCAGGACGGACACAGATACGCAGTATTTT
-	TRBJ1-2	-	TRBV9	CASSVGNYGYTF	TGTGCCAGCAGCGTGGGGAACTATGGCTACACCTTC
-	TRBJ2-3	TRBD1	TRBV10-2	CASSDHRGRSDTQYF	TGCGCCAGCAGTGATCACAGGGGTAGGTCAGATACGCAGTATTTT
-	TRBJ1-5	TRBD1	TRBV7-8	CASSRRDSWDSNQPQHF	TGTGCCAGCAGCCGCAGGGACAGCTGGGATAGCAATCAGCCCCAGCATTTT
-	TRBJ2-3	-	TRBV21-1	CASSQKQRGITDTQYF	TGTGCCAGCAGCCAAAAACAGCGGGGGATCACAGATACGCAGTATTTT
-	TRBJ1-4	-	TRBV19	CASSSYGARVANEKLFF	TGTGCCAGTAGTTCCTACGGGGCGAGAGTAGCTAATGAAAAACTGTTTTTT
-	TRBJ2-4	TRBD2	TRBV6-1	CASSEAYRAGVRFLAKNIQYF	TGTGCCAGCAGTGAAGCGTACAGAGCGGGGGTACGATTTCTAGCCAAAAACATTCAGTACTTC
-	TRBJ1-4	-	TRBV10-1	CASRGGYRHPTYNEKLFF	TGCGCCAGCAGGGGGGGTTATCGACACCCTACTTATAATGAAAAACTGTTTTTT
-	TRBJ1-2	-	TRBV6-1	CASSEAAGFGANYGYTF	TGTGCCAGCAGTGAAGCTGCGGGTTTCGGGGCTAACTATGGCTACACCTTC
-	TRBJ2-3	-	TRBV29-1	CSVAYGIGQYF	TGCAGCGTTGCATACGGGATTGGGCAGTATTTT
-	TRBJ2-1	-	TRBV28	CASSLLGSYNEQFF	TGTGCCAGCAGTTTACTGGGGTCCTACAATGAGCAGTTCTTC
-	TRBJ1-1	-	TRBV3-1/TRBV3-2	CASSQRWSTEAFF	TGTGCCAGCAGCCAACGGTGGAGCACTGAAGCTTTCTTT
-	TRBJ1-5	-	TRBV7-2	CASSLGGYINQPQHF	TGTGCCAGCAGCTTAGGAGGGTACATCAATCAGCCCCAGCATTTT